This T cell receptor beta chain originates from a study of technical replicates of blood from a handful of donors (dated by TCRdb to the late 2010s). With regard to this clone: Its antigen is still unknown. Base-call qualities are not available, and no considerably larger clone is one nucleotide away.

The library was built by means of the immunoSEQ multiplex PCR assay. TCRdb re-hosts the immuneACCESS table, in-frame sequences only. Its copies lack some clones; in the studies checked, an unresolved V gene accounts for under half of them, and the cause for the rest is not known. The sample table shows about 72,000 clones, and more than 90% are seen once. In total, the top ten clones hold approximately 0.34% of the sample. Trimmed from V: 6 bases; trimmed from J: 8 bases; junction bases lacking a gene match: 11. According to the germline V gene, CDR1 reads SGHVS and CDR2 reads FQNEAQ. The cysteine opens and the phenylalanine closes a CDR3 of 15 amino acids. The read is trimmed to its CDR3 DNA, 45 bases read in frame from base 1.

The receptor was derived from a human donor in good health. The chain was built from TRBV7-8 and TRBJ2-2, with 8 bases in between that match TRBD1. Input material: T cells isolated from PBMCs. This receptor carries the CDR3 CASRILGRGPGELFF. The bases are TGTGCCAGCAGAATATTGGGCAGGGGGCCAGGGGAGCTGTTTTTT.